This paragraph covers one T cell receptor (beta chain) sequence. Its antigen target is currently unknown. No much larger clonotype is one base removed from it; base qualities were not supplied. CDR3 length: 16 amino acids, cysteine to valine. CDR3 DNA is the only sequence kept; it has 48 bases, read in frame from the first base. The germline ends are 12 bases apart after V is trimmed by 0 bases and J by 0 bases. Based on the germline V gene, the CDR1 and CDR2 sequences are MGHRA and YSYEKL. This sample is drawn from a study of cytomegalovirus exposure and HLA in healthy donors (TCRdb year 2017). About the full investigation: In an earlier analysis of fewer than 750 of the donors, 250 to 300 Gb of sequence data and approximately 120 million unique TCR beta sequences from 150 million to 200 million T cells were reported. Genome-wide SNP genotypes for about three fifths of the roughly 700 donors were used in a later genetic analysis, which treated that subset as a discovery cohort. Besides the first cohort of roughly 640 subjects, a separate validation cohort made up of 120 different subjects was used. In a later analysis, previously published TCR beta repertoires from several hundred donors were re-analyzed and high-resolution HLA genotyping was added so that TCR occurrence patterns could be studied. Across around 400 genotyped donors of the cohort, an average of about 240,000 unique TCR beta nucleotide sequences per donor were sequenced, and about a sixth of those sequences were non-productive. Alongside the repertoire data, information on donor age, sex, ethnicity and CMV serostatus was compiled. All discovery cohort repertoires had been generated using a single sequencing platform. The study was designed to test whether signatures of past pathogen exposure could be identified by cataloging public T cell receptors. Several DR-DQ haplotypes were treated as single units for association and clustering because of strong linkage in the cohort. Typing coverage differed by locus: A, B, C, DRB1 and DQB1 were typed in roughly 629-640 donors, DQA1 in 522, DPA1 in 600 to 610, and DPB1 in approximately 450. In the later analysis, no new phenotypic data were used to find candidate immune exposures; instead, reliance was placed on TCR beta sequences and their occurrence across donors. Of the 300 to 450 genotyped donors, 81% were placed in the genetic ancestry cluster associated with self-reported Caucasian donors. In an earlier analysis of a few hundred of the donors, high-throughput TCR beta sequencing was used to judge whether each TCR beta V gene segment behaved as functional or pseudogenic. About 320 gigabases of sequencing data and 78 million or so unique TCR sequences were included in an early release covering about 700 HLA-typed donors. The study used immunosequencing to profile the T cell repertoires of some 600 subjects and linked those repertoires to cytomegalovirus serostatus. High-throughput TCR immunosequencing, statistical association of individual TCRs with disease status, and machine learning were combined to predict cytomegalovirus infection status. HLA typing covered class I and class II loci at four-digit resolution. Results the study describes overall, beyond this receptor: Presence/absence analyses assumed roughly uniform sequencing depth across donors, an assumption that may not hold. For the cohort, immune exposure information was limited to CMV serostatus. A further reported finding was that TCR beta sequences accurately predicted the HLA-A and HLA-B alleles for most subjects in the first cohort. In a later genetic analysis, a missense DCLRE1C variant was associated with V-gene and J-gene trimming of TCR beta chains, and the association was replicated in an independent cohort. Because the 87-base-pair reads could not distinguish some IMGT-functional V segments, including TRBV6-2 and TRBV6-3, those segments were excluded. HLA typing was unavailable for some donors at each locus, so association tests used only the typed subset. The study gave a list of 150 to 200 TCR beta chains associated with cytomegalovirus. The classifier was reported to diagnose cytomegalovirus status with high specificity and sensitivity in both the original and validation cohorts. The authors suggested that the approach could potentially be generalized to other disease states and immunological phenotypes. The earlier analysis of 587 of the donors excluded about 16 rarely observed V segments, including chromosome 9 orphons, because counts were too low. An earlier analysis of approximately 570 of the donors showed that most TCR beta V segments appeared in productive rearrangements either about 87% or about 30% of the time, which broadly matched IMGT annotations. At a false discovery rate of 0.05, a later analysis linked under 20,000 TCR beta sequences to specific HLA alleles. According to a later analysis, most CMV-associated TCR beta chains appeared to be HLA-restricted, and the HLA associations seemed to be driven largely by CMV exposure. A cluster of highly shared sequence variants was judged likely to represent a technical artifact of the sequencing pipeline. In a later analysis, HLA-associated TCR beta chains were found to be more clonally expanded and to have lower generation probabilities than equally common non-associated chains. Assigning TCR associations to individual alleles was difficult when HLA alleles, especially DR and DQ, strongly co-occurred. In vitro tests confirmed that a few of the cytomegalovirus-associated TCR beta chains recognize cytomegalovirus antigens. Linkage disequilibrium might explain the correlated functional status among segregating V segments, but an unknown experimental factor could not be excluded. In a later analysis, TCR association rates were found to vary across HLA loci, with the most associated TCRs seen for DRB1 alleles and the fewest for HLA-C alleles. Most TCR sequences were observed very rarely across donors, whereas some public TCRs were present in many individuals. Several of the top co-occurrence clusters appeared to be linked to parvovirus B19, influenza, CMV and Epstein-Barr virus, according to a later analysis. A later genetic analysis reported fewer N-insertions in productive TCRs among donors in an Asian-associated ancestry cluster than the roughly 650-donor mean. This cohort had only TCR beta chains sequenced, and the lack of alpha or paired-chain data limited which features could be detected.

The cohort comprised under 700 healthy bone marrow donors. Cohort members were all nominally healthy when sampled, although unrecorded immune exposures were likely present. The donor was CMV seronegative and was included in the group of a few hundred seronegative cohort members. Each donor provided a peripheral blood sample, and peripheral blood mononuclear cells were used for TCR beta sequencing. The Qiagen DNeasy Blood Extraction Kit was used to extract genomic DNA from the blood cell samples. To prepare the library, the immunoSEQ multiplex PCR assay was applied. For the multiplex PCR, a mixture combining 60 forward primers for TCR Vbeta segments and 13 reverse primers for TCR Jbeta segments was used. The CDR3 region of rearranged TCR beta genes was amplified from genomic DNA by a multiplex PCR assay. Amplified TCR beta libraries were sequenced as 87-base-pair reads on the Illumina HiSeq System. The paper's processing steps were these. A later analysis counted tens of millions of unique TCR beta chains across the 666 repertoires, and 9 million to 14 million of these chains were shared by at least two donors. A nearest-neighbor algorithm error-corrected the raw reads and collapsed the reads into unique sequences, merging closely related sequences to remove PCR and sequencing errors. CDR3 sequences were aligned to IMGT reference sequences to assign V, D and J gene segments. For a sequence to be retained, at least a six-nucleotide match to both a V gene segment and a J gene segment was required. Rearrangements were classified as productive when the CDR3 lacked stop codons and remained in frame with V and J, and all other rearrangements were classified as non-productive. Following IMGT convention, CDR3 was defined as the stretch from the second conserved V-encoded cysteine to the conserved J-encoded phenylalanine. The earlier analysis of a few hundred of the donors excluded any sequence lacking an unambiguous match to a single V gene segment. In an earlier analysis of 587 of the donors, V segments were called functional above 56.7% productive rearrangements and were called segregating when the between-donor standard deviation exceeded 5%. A statistical classification framework was built for diagnosing cytomegalovirus status from the catalog of TCR beta chain sequences. In a later analysis, V and J genes were assigned by comparing TCR nucleotide sequences against IMGT/GENE-DB human TR gene sequences. Using the TCRdist pipeline, a later analysis assigned CDR3 sequences along with most-parsimonious VDJ recombination scenarios. In a later analysis, each TCR beta chain was defined by its CDR3 amino acid sequence together with its V-gene family, and reads lacking a unique V-gene family were excluded. As a way to deal with suspected cross-contamination and a sequencing artifact, a later analysis dropped over 550 nucleotide sequences that were highly shared and had low generation probability. In a later analysis, a clonal expansion index was calculated for each public chain from normalized within-repertoire ranks of inferred template counts. Generation probabilities in a later analysis came from a VDJ recombination model fitted to out-of-frame rearrangements, and those results were checked against IGoR. In a later analysis, TCR-TCR, TCR-HLA and TCR-CMV co-occurrence was scored with hypergeometric tests, and a repertoire-size bias correction was applied to TCR pairs. To estimate false discovery rates, a later analysis permuted the HLA or CMV assignments 20 times. In a later analysis, co-occurring TCRs were grouped with DBSCAN, and TCRdist sequence similarity was added when clustering was performed within HLA-allele-positive subsets. Repertoires with fewer than 30,000 or more than 120,000 public chains, plus five repertoires with anomalous nucleotide sharing, were excluded from co-occurrence clustering. TCRdb carries this immuneACCESS record with in-frame sequences only. Its versions omit some clonotypes, under half of them owing to an unresolved V gene in the studies checked, with the rest unexplained. V, J and clone size derive from that table, while D and trimming were established from the DNA sequence. This sample has about 130,000 clones in its table, and 70% to 80% of those were observed once. In total, the top ten clones hold approximately 1.7% of the sample.

Sequenced: PBMCs. Recombination connected TRBV4-1 to TRBJ2-7; the D gene is possibly TRBD2, with 5 bases matching. The clonotype originates from a woman between 45 and 65 years old in good health and CMV-seronegative. The CDR3 protein sequence reads: CASSQDGGRSSYEQYV. The base sequence is TGCGCCAGCAGCCAAGATGGAGGCCGGAGCTCCTACGAGCAGTACGTC.